The sequence of this T cell receptor beta chain was determined in a study of blood T cell repertoires in COVID-19. Study overall: Sites in the United States, Italy and Spain provided acute and convalescent COVID-19 samples. From T cells, B-cell-depleted T cells, or PBMCs came the material, which was cDNA or gDNA.

In Cohort 3, a recovered donor had either two negative PCRs, clearance, or symptom resolution. In the authors' methods: Amplification of reference gene primers was used by the study to estimate nucleated cell counts. Generated by immunoSEQ multiplex PCR, the TCRdb table keeps only in-frame clones and is missing some. From that table come the V and J calls and clone size; the DNA was used to work out D and trimming. The sample holds roughly 340,000 clones, over 75% seen once. The clonotype comes from a young man who had recovered from COVID-19. Sequenced input: PBMCs or T cells enriched from blood (not recorded which).

In DNA form, the CDR3 reads TGCAGTGCTAGTAACCGGGACAGCTCCTATAATTCACCCCTCCACTTT. It is translated as CSASNRDSSYNSPLHF. The V call is TRBV20-1, the J call TRBJ1-6; the match to TRBD1 covers 7 bases. This CDR3 is 16 amino acids long. Germline CDR1 and CDR2: DFQATT and SNEGSKA (reference sequence). The trim removed 3 bases at V and 0 bases at J, leaving 5 bases unmatched.